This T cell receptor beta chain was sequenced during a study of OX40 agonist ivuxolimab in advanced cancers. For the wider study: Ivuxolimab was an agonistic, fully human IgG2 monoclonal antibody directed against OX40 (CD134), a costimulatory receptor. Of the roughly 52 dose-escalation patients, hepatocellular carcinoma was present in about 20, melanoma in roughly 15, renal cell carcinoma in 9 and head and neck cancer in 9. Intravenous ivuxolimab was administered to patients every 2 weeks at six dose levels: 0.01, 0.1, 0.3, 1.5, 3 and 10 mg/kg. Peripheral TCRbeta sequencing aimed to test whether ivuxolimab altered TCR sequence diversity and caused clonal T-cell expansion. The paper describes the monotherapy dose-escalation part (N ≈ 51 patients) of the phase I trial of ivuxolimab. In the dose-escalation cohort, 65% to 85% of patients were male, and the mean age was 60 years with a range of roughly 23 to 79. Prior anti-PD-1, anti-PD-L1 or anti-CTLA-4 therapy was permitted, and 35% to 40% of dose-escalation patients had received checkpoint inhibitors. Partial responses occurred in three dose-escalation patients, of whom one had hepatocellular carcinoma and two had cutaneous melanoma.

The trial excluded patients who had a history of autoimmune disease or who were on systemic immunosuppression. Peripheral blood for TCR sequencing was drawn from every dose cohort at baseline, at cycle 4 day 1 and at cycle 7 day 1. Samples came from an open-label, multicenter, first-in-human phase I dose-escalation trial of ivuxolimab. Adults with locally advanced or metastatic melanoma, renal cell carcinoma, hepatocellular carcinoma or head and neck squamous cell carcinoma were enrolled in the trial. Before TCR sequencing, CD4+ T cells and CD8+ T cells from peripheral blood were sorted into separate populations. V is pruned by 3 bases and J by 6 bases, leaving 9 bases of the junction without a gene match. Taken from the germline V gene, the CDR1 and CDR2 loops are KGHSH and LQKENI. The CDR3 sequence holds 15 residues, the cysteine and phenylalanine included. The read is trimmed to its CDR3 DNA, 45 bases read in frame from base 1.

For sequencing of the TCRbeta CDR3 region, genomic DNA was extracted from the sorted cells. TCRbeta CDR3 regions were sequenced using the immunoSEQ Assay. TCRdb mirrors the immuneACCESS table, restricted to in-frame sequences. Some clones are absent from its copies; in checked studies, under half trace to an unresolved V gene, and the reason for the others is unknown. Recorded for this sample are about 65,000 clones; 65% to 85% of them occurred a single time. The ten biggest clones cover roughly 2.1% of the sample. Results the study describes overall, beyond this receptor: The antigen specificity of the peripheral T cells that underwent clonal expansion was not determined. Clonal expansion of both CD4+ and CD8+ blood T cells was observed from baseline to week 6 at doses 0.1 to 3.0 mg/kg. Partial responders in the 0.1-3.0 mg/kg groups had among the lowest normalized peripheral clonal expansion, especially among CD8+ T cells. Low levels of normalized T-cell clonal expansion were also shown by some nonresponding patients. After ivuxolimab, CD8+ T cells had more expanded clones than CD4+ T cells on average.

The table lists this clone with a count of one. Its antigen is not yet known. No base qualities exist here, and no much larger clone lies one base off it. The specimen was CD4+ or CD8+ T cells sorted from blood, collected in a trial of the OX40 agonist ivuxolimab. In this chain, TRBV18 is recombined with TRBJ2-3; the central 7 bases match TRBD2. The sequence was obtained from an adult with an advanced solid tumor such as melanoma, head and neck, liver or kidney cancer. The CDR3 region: CASSPRSGALDTQYF. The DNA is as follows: TGTGCCAGCTCACCGAGGAGCGGGGCTTTGGATACGCAGTATTTT. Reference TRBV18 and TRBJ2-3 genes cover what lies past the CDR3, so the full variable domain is NAGVMQNPRHLVRRRGQEARLRCSPMKGHSHVYWYRQLPEEGLKFMVYLQKENIIDESGMPKERFSAEFPKEGPSILRIQQVVRGDSAAYFCASSPRSGALDTQYFGPGTRLTVL.